This is a list of T cell receptor beta chains from one sample in a study of PD-L1 blockade in urothelial cancer. Data came from immunoSEQ multiplex PCR; TCRdb stores just in-frame clones and leaves some out. The data contain tens of thousands of clones, roughly 90% of them seen just once; the ten biggest clones take up 4.5%. The sequenced sample was PBMCs, obtained around atezolizumab (anti-PD-L1) treatment. The receptors were sampled from a man in his 70s with urothelial cancer. Both conserved end residues are part of each CDR3. The D gene is left open where the match is weak. Clone size, where shown, is once, few, many, or a class for clones that have expanded.

TRBV28,NA,TRBJ1-4,NA,TGTGCCAGCAGTCTCCCCCTGGGAGGGTGGGGGGAGAATGAAAAACTGTTTTTT,CASSLPLGGWGENEKLFF
TRBV19,NA,TRBJ1-2,NA,TGTGCCAGTAGTATCGCCCGAGGGTATGGCTACACCTTC,CASSIARGYGYTF
TRBV6-5,TRBD2,TRBJ2-1,NA,TGTGCCAGCAGTTCGGGACTAGCGGGCTACAATGAGCAGTTCTTC,CASSSGLAGYNEQFF
TRBV5-1,NA,TRBJ2-5,NA,TGCGCCAGCAGCCTTACAGAAACTCAAGAGACCCAGTACTTC,CASSLTETQETQYF
TRBV5-1,TRBD1,TRBJ2-3,once,TGCGCCAGCACCCCGGACAGGTCTACAGATACGCAGTATTTT,CASTPDRSTDTQYF
TRBV6-5,TRBD1,TRBJ2-7,NA,TGTGCCAGCAGTTACTCGGGGACAGGGGTCTACGAGCAGTACTTC,CASSYSGTGVYEQYF
TRBV9,NA,TRBJ2-7,NA,TGTGCCAGCAGCGTAGCTTACGGCTCCTACGAGCAGTACTTC,CASSVAYGSYEQYF
TRBV19,NA,TRBJ2-3,NA,TGTGCCAGTAGGGTCGCTGGGACTTATGCGGCAGATACGCAGTATTTT,CASRVAGTYAADTQYF
TRBV7-8,TRBD1,TRBJ1-1,NA,TGTGCCAGCAGCTTATTGACAGGGGGAAAAGGGGAAGCTTTCTTT,CASSLLTGGKGEAFF
TRBV4-1,NA,TRBJ2-3,NA,TGCGCCAGCAGCCTCACCCAGGTGTTCACAGATACGCAGTATTTT,CASSLTQVFTDTQYF
TRBV11-2,TRBD1,TRBJ1-4,NA,TGTGCCAGCAGCTTGACTACAGGGGGCCGAGAAAAACTGTTTTTT,CASSLTTGGREKLFF
TRBV28,NA,TRBJ1-3,NA,TGTGCCAGCAGTCTCGGGTCCCGGACTGGAAACACCATATATTTT,CASSLGSRTGNTIYF
TRBV9,TRBD2,TRBJ2-3,once,TGTGCCAGCAGCACCGCGGGGGGAGCGGGACCCTCCGATACGCAGTATTTT,CASSTAGGAGPSDTQYF
TRBV6-1,NA,TRBJ2-3,NA,TGTGCCAGCAGTGATGGGTCGGGAGTTAGCACAGATACGCAGTATTTT,CASSDGSGVSTDTQYF
TRBV5-1,TRBD1,TRBJ1-2,NA,TGCGCCAGCAGCTTCAACACCGGGACAGCTAACTATGGCTACACCTTC,CASSFNTGTANYGYTF
TRBV9,TRBD2,TRBJ2-3,NA,TGTGCCAGCAGCCCACATGCGGGAGGGCCCCCAGATACGCAGTATTTT,CASSPHAGGPPDTQYF
TRBV5-6,TRBD2,TRBJ2-1,NA,TGTGCCAGCAGCGTGGAGGGTAGCGGGACTGTGGATGAGCAGTTCTTC,CASSVEGSGTVDEQFF
TRBV11-1,NA,TRBJ1-2,NA,TGTGCCAGCAGCTTGGGAGTAGGAGAAGGTGGCTACACCTTC,CASSLGVGEGGYTF
TRBV18,TRBD2,TRBJ2-3,NA,TGTGCCAGCTCACAAGGGCTAGCGGGCCCCACAGATACGCAGTATTTT,CASSQGLAGPTDTQYF
TRBV5-1,TRBD1,TRBJ1-2,NA,TGCGCCAGCAGCTTGGGGACAGGAGGCCAATCTGGCTACACCTTC,CASSLGTGGQSGYTF
TRBV30,NA,TRBJ2-6,NA,TGTGCCTGGAGTGTACGGACTAACTCTGGGGCCAACGTCCTGACTTTC,CAWSVRTNSGANVLTF
TRBV27,NA,TRBJ2-3,NA,TGTGCCAGCAGTCCGCAGGGGACTATTACAGATACGCAGTATTTT,CASSPQGTITDTQYF
TRBV6-5,NA,TRBJ1-4,NA,TGTGCCAGCAGTTACTCCAGGTTAACTAATGAAAAACTGTTTTTT,CASSYSRLTNEKLFF
TRBV6-1,NA,TRBJ1-3,NA,TGTGCCAGCAGTGATTCAGGGTCCTCCTCTGGAAACACCATATATTTT,CASSDSGSSSGNTIYF
TRBV19,TRBD2,TRBJ2-1,NA,TGTGCCAGTAGTATCGGGAGGGGTAGGGACAATGAGCAGTTCTTC,CASSIGRGRDNEQFF
TRBV10-3,NA,TRBJ1-5,NA,TGTGCCATCAGTGATGAGGGCAGTCAGCCCCAGCATTTT,CAISDEGSQPQHF
TRBV5-4,NA,TRBJ1-2,NA,TGTGCCAGCAGCTTGTTCTTCGGGACTAACTATGGCTACACCTTC,CASSLFFGTNYGYTF
TRBV13,TRBD2,TRBJ2-7,NA,TGTGCCAGCAGCACTAGCGGGGTTCCTGGCGAGCAGTACTTC,CASSTSGVPGEQYF
TRBV10-2,TRBD2,TRBJ2-1,NA,TGCGCCGTGGGGACTAGCGGGGCGGGTGAGCAGTTCTTC,CAVGTSGAGEQFF
TRBV6-5,NA,TRBJ2-7,NA,TGTGCCAGCAGTTCCCAGGGGGGCGGTCGGGAGCAGTACTTC,CASSSQGGGREQYF
TRBV28,TRBD1,TRBJ1-2,NA,TGTGCCAGCAGCCTTGACAGGGGTTATGGCTACACCTTC,CASSLDRGYGYTF
TRBV7-8,TRBD1,TRBJ1-5,once,TGTGCCAGCAGTTTTAGGGGGCCGGGGCAGCCCCAGCATTTT,CASSFRGPGQPQHF
TRBV2,TRBD2,TRBJ2-3,once,TGTGCCAGCAGGCTCTTGATTAGCGGGAGGGCCTCAGATACGCAGTATTTT,CASRLLISGRASDTQYF
TRBV6-5,NA,TRBJ1-1,few,TGTGCCAGCAGTTATGAGACAGGAGTCAACACTGAAGCTTTCTTT,CASSYETGVNTEAFF
TRBV5-1,NA,TRBJ1-1,NA,TGCGCCAGCAGCTTGGGTTCGTTGAACACTGAAGCTTTCTTT,CASSLGSLNTEAFF
TRBV29-1,NA,TRBJ1-2,NA,TGCAGCGTTGAAAGAGGGCTAGGGGGCTACACCTTC,CSVERGLGGYTF
TRBV7-9,TRBD2,TRBJ2-3,NA,TGTGCCAGCAGCCCCCTGGTAGCGGGAGGCTCAGATACGCAGTATTTT,CASSPLVAGGSDTQYF
TRBV27,NA,TRBJ2-1,NA,TGTGCCAGCAGTTTATCACAGGGATTATGGTCCAATGAGCAGTTCTTC,CASSLSQGLWSNEQFF
TRBV5-5,TRBD1,TRBJ1-4,NA,TGTGCCAGCAGCCCGGAGACAGGGGGGAATGAAAAACTGTTTTTT,CASSPETGGNEKLFF
TRBV4-1,NA,TRBJ2-2,NA,TGCGCCAGCAGCCAAGTGGGGCGGGAGCTGTTTTTT,CASSQVGRELFF
TRBV11-1,NA,TRBJ2-1,few,TGTGCCAGCAGCGGGGATAAACGGGGGTACAATGAGCAGTTCTTC,CASSGDKRGYNEQFF
TRBV28,TRBD2,TRBJ2-1,once,TGTGCCAGCAGCCCCCCGGGAGGGGTGAATGAGCAGTTCTTC,CASSPPGGVNEQFF
TRBV7-6,NA,TRBJ2-7,NA,TGTGCCAGCAGCTTATCCGTGGGGACAAGAGACGAGCAGTACTTC,CASSLSVGTRDEQYF
TRBV21-1,NA,TRBJ1-5,NA,TGTGCCAGCAGTTCACAGCCTGATCAGCCCCAGCATTTT,CASSSQPDQPQHF
TRBV7-6,TRBD2,TRBJ2-3,NA,TGTGCCAGCAGCTTAGAACTAGCGGGAGGGTTAGATACGCAGTATTTT,CASSLELAGGLDTQYF
TRBV5-6,NA,TRBJ1-2,NA,TGTGCCAGCAGCTTATACTCCTATGGCTACACCTTC,CASSLYSYGYTF
TRBV6-5,NA,TRBJ2-2,NA,TGTGCCGTGAGGGTGGCGGGAATCACCGGGGAGCTGTTTTTT,CAVRVAGITGELFF
TRBV7-6,NA,TRBJ2-2,NA,TGTGCCAGCAGCCCTGATTCGGGCACCGGGGAGCTGTTTTTT,CASSPDSGTGELFF